This TCR beta chain is from a study of blood T cell repertoires in COVID-19. Study as a whole: T cells, B-cell-depleted T cells, or PBMCs supplied cDNA or gDNA.

V shed 1 base and J shed 7 bases, with 16 bases lying between them. The length of the CDR3 is 15 residues. Germline V gene data show CDR1 as SGHDN and CDR2 as FVKESK. Sequencing was performed with immunoSEQ multiplex PCR; in TCRdb, only in-frame clones are kept and a portion is missing. The sample contains approximately 34,000 clones, 65% to 85% of which appear only once. The sequence came from a man aged 65 to 85 with COVID-19, enrolled during active disease. Input material: peripheral blood. V is TRBV14 and J is TRBJ1-2; no clear D. CDR3 nucleotide sequence: TGTGCCAGCAGCCAAGCCCACCGAGGCGGGCCTGGCTACACCTTC. Its protein is CASSQAHRGGPGYTF.